The sequence of this T cell receptor (beta chain) was determined in a study of cytomegalovirus exposure and HLA in healthy donors. Assay used: immunoSEQ multiplex PCR; TCRdb lists only in-frame clones, some missing. Altogether under 75,000 clones are present, approximately 96% being singletons, with the ten largest covering around 1.5%. Overall study results and limits: Reported results showed that the classifier diagnosed cytomegalovirus status with high specificity and sensitivity. It was found in a later analysis that first-cohort TCR clusters tended to co-occur in the 90 to 150 validation repertoires.

A note on this clone: What it recognizes is unknown.

The donors were part of the validation cohort, which consisted of under 150 subjects and was separate from the first cohort of around 620 subjects. This receptor was obtained from a young woman in good health and CMV-seropositive. The specimen was PBMCs.

CDR3 nucleotides: TGCGCCAGCAGTTCACACAGAAGCAATCAGCCCCAGCATTTT. It codes for CASSSHRSNQPQHF. The rearrangement links TRBV10-2 to TRBJ1-5; D uncertain. The CDR3 is 14 residues long. Germline-derived CDR1 and CDR2 are WSHSY and SAAADI. The V end lost 5 bases, the J end lost 1 base, and 9 bases lay between the germline ends.